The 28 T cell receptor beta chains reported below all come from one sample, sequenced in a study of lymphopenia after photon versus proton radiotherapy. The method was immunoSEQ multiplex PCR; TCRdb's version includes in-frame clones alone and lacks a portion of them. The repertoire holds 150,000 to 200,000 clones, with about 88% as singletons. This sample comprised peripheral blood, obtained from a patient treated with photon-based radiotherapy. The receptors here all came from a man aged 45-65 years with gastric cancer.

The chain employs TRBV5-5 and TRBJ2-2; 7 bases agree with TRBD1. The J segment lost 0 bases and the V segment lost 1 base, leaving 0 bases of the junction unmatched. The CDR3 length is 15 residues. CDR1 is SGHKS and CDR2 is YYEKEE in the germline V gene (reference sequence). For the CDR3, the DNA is TGTGCCAGCAGCTTGCAGGGGGCGAACACCGGGGAGCTGTTTTTT. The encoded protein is CASSLQGANTGELFF.

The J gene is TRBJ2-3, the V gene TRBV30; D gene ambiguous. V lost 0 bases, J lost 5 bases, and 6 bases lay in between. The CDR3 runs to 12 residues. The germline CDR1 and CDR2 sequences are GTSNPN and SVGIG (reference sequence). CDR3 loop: CAWSVVEDTQYF. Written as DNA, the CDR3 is TGTGCCTGGAGTGTCGTGGAAGATACGCAGTATTTT.

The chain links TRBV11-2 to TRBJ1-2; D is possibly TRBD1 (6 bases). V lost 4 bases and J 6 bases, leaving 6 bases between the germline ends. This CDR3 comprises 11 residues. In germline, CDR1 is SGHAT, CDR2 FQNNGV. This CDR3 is CASSYRDGYTF. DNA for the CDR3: TGTGCCAGCAGCTACAGGGATGGCTACACCTTC. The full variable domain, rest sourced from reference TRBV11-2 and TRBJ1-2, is EAGVAQSPRYKIIEKRQSVAFWCNPISGHATLYWYQQILGQGPKLLIQFQNNGVVDDSQLPKDRFSAERLKGVDSTLKIQPAKLEDSAVYLCASSYRDGYTFGSGTRLTVV.

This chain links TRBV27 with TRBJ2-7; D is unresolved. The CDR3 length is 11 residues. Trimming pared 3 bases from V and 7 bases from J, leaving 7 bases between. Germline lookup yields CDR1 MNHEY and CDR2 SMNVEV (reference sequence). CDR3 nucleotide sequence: TGTGCCAGCAGTTTTGGGAAGGAGCAGTACTTC. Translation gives CASSFGKEQYF.

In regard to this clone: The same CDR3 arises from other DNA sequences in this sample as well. CDR3 residues: CASSLEAGPTYEQYF. CDR3 sequence (DNA): TGCGCCAGCAGCTTGGAGGCGGGGCCCACCTACGAGCAGTACTTC. The chain carries TRBV5-1 and TRBJ2-7, with TRBD2 as a possible D gene (6 bases). Between the trimmed V and J ends, which lost 0 bases and 2 bases, there was a span of 12 bases. From germline, CDR1 is SGHRS and CDR2 YFSETQ. CDR3 length: 15 residues.

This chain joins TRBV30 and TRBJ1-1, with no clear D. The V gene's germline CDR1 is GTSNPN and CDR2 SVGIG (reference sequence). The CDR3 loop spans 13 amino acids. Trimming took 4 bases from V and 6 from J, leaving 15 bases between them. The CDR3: CAWTPVWVAEAFF. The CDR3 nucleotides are TGTGCCTGGACCCCTGTCTGGGTCGCTGAAGCTTTCTTT.

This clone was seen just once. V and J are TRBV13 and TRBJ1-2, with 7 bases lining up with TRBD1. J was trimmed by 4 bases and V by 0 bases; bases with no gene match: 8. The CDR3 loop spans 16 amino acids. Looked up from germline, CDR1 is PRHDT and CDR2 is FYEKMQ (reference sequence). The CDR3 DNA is TGTGCCAGCAGCTTAGGACTTCGGACAGGCAGCTATGGCTACACCTTC. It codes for CASSLGLRTGSYGYTF. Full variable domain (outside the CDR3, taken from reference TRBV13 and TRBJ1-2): AAGVIQSPRHLIKEKRETATLKCYPIPRHDTVYWYQQGPGQDPQFLISFYEKMQSDKGSIPDRFSAQQFSDYHSELNMSSLELGDSALYFCASSLGLRTGSYGYTFGSGTRLTVV.

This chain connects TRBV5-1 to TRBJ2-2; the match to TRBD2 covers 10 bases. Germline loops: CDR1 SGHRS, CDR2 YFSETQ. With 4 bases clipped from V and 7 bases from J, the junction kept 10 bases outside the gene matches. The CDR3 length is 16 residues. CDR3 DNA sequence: TGCGCCAGCAGCAGTTCTAGCGGGAGCGGCCTCGGGGAGCTGTTTTTT. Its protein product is CASSSSSGSGLGELFF.

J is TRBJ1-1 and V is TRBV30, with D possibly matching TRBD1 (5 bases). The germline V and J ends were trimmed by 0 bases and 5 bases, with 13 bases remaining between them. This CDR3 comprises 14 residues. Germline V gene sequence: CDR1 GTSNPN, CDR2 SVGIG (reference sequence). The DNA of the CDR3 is TGTGCCTGGAGTGTCAAGGGGAGTTGGACTGAAGCTTTCTTT. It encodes CAWSVKGSWTEAFF.

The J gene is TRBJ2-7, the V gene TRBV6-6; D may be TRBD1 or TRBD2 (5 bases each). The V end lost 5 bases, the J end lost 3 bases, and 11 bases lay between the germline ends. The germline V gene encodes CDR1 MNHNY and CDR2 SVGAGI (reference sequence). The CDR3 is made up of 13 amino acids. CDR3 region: CASSRDRGYEQYF. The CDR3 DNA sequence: TGTGCCAGCAGTCGGGACCGTGGCTACGAGCAGTACTTC.

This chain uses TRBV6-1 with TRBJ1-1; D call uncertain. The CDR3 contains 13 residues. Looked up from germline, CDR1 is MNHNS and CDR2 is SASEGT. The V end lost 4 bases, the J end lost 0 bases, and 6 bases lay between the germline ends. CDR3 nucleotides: TGTGCCAGCAGTGGACGGTTGAACACTGAAGCTTTCTTT. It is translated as CASSGRLNTEAFF.

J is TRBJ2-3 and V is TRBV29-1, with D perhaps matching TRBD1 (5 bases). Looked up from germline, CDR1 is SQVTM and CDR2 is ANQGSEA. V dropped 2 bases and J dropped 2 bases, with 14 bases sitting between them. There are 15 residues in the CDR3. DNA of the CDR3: TGCAGCGTTGAAATATCAGGGCTCCTCACAGATACGCAGTATTTT. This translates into CSVEISGLLTDTQYF.

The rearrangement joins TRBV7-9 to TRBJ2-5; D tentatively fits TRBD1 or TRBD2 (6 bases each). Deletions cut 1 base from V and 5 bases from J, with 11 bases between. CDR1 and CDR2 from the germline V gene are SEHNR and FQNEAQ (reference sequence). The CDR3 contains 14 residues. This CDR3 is CASSLEGGPETQYF. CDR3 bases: TGTGCCAGCAGCTTAGAGGGGGGCCCGGAGACCCAGTACTTC. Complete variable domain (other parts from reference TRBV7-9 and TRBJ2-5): DTGVSQNPRHKITKRGQNVTFRCDPISEHNRLYWYRQTLGQGPEFLTYFQNEAQLEKSRLLSDRFSAERPKGSFSTLEIQRTEQGDSAMYLCASSLEGGPETQYFGPGTRLLVL.

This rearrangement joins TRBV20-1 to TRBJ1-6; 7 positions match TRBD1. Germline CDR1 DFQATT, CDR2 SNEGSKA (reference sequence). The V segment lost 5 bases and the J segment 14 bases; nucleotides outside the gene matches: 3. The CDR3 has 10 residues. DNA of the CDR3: TGCAGTGCTCTTGACAGGGCCCTCCACTTT. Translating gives CSALDRALHF.

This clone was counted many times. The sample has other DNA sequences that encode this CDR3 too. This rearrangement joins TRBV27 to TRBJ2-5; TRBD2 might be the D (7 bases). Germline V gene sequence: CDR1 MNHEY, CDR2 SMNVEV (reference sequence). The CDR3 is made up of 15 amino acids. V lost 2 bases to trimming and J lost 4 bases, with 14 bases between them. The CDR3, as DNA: TGTGCCAGCAGTTTACGAGGAGGGGGGGGAGAGACCCAGTACTTC. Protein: CASSLRGGGGETQYF.

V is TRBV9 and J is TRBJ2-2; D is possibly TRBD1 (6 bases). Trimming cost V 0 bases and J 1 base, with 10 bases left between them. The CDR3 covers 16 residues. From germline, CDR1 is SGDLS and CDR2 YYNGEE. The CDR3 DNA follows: TGTGCCAGCAGCGTAGCAGGGGCCCTGAACACCGGGGAGCTGTTTTTT. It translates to CASSVAGALNTGELFF.

CDR3 region: CASSLFGQGHQPQHF. The CDR3 bases are TGTGCCAGCAGTTTATTTGGGCAGGGCCATCAGCCCCAGCATTTT. The chain uses TRBV28 and TRBJ1-5; D is possibly TRBD1 (5 bases). This CDR3 contains 15 residues. V dropped 1 base and J dropped 5 bases, with 12 bases sitting between them. CDR1 MDHEN and CDR2 SYDVKM come from the germline V gene.

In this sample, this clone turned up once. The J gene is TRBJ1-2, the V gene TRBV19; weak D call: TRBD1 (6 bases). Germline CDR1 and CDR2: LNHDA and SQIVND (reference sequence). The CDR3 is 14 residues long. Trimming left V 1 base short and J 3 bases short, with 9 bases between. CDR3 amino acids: CASSIVEGDYGYTF. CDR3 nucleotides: TGTGCCAGTAGTATAGTGGAGGGGGACTATGGCTACACCTTC.

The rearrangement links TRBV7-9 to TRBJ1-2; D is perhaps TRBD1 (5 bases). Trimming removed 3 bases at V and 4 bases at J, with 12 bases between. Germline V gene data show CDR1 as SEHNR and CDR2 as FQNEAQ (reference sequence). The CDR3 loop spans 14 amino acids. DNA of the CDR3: TGTGCCAGCAGCTTCGGGGCCGGGAGCTATGGCTACACCTTC. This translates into CASSFGAGSYGYTF.

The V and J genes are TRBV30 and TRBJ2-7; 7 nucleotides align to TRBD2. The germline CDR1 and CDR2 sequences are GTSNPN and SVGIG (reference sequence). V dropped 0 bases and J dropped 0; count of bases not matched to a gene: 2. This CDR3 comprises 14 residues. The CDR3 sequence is CAWSVGGSSYEQYF. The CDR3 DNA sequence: TGTGCCTGGAGTGTGGGGGGGAGCTCCTACGAGCAGTACTTC.

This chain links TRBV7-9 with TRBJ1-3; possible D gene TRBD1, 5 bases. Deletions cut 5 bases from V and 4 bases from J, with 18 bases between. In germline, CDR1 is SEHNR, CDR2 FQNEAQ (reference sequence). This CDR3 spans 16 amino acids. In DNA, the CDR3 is TGTGCCAGCAGCGTACAGACAGCTTCCAGAGGAAACACCATATATTTT. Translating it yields CASSVQTASRGNTIYF.

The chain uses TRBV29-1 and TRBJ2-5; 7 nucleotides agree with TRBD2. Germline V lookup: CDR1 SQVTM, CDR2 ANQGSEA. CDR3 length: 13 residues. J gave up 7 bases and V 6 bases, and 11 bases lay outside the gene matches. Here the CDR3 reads CSVNLLGGWTQYF. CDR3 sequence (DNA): TGCAGCGTCAACCTTCTGGGGGGGTGGACCCAGTACTTC.

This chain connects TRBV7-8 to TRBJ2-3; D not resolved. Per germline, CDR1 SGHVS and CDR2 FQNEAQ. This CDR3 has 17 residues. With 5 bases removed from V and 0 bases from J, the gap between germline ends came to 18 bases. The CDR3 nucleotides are TGTGCCAGCAGCCTACTTCCAGGAGACTCTAGCACAGATACGCAGTATTTT. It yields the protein CASSLLPGDSSTDTQYF.

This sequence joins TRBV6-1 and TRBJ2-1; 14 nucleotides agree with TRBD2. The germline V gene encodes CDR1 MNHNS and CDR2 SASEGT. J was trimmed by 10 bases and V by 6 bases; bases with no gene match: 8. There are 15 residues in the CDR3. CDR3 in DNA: TGTGCCAGCAGGACCGGGACTAGCGGGAGTGAAGAGCAGTTCTTC. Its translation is CASRTGTSGSEEQFF.

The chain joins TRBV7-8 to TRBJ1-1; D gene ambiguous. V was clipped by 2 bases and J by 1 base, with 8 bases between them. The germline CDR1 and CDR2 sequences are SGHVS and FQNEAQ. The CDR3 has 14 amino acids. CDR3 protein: CASSLKVSNTEAFF. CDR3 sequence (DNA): TGTGCCAGCAGCTTAAAGGTCTCGAACACTGAAGCTTTCTTT.

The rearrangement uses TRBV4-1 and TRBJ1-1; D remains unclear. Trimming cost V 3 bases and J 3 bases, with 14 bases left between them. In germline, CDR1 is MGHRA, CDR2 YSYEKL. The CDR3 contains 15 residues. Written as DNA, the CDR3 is TGCGCCAGCAGCCACCCCGGCGACGGCCACACTGAAGCTTTCTTT. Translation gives CASSHPGDGHTEAFF.

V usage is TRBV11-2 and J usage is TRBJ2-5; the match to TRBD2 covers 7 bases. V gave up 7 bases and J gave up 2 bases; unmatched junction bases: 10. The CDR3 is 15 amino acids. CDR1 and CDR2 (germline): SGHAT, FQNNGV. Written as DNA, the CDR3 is TGTGCCAGCAATGGGCTAGCGGCGGTTCAAGAGACCCAGTACTTC. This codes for CASNGLAAVQETQYF.

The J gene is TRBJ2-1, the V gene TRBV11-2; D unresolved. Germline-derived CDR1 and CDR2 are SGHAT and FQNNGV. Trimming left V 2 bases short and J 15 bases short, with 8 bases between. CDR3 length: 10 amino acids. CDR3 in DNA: TGTGCCAGCAGCTTACTAGGGATGTTCTTC. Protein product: CASSLLGMFF.